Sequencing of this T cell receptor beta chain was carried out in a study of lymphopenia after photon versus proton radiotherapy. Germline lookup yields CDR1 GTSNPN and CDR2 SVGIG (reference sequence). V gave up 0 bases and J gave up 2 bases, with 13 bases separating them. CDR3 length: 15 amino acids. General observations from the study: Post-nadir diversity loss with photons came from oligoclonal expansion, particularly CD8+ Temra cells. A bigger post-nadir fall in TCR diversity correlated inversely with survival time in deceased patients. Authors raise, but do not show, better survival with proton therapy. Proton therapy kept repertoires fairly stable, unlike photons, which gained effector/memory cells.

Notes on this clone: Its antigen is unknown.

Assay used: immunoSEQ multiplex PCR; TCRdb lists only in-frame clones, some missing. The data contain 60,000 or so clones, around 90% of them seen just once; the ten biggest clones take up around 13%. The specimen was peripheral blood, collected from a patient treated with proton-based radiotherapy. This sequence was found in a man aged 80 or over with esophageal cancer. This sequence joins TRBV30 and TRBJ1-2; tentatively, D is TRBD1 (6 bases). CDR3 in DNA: TGTGCCTGGAGTGTATTGGGGGCCGGAAACTATGGCTACACCTTC. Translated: CAWSVLGAGNYGYTF.